This passage covers 8 T cell receptor beta chains from one sample sequenced in a study of Ad26.COV2.S vaccination and SARS-CoV-2 variants. Treatment defined: about 20 received Ad26.COV2.S at low or high dose, single or two shots; about five received placebo; per-sample allocation not given. The investigators took samples on day 63 after the first vaccine or placebo injection. The protocol was immunoSEQ multiplex PCR, while the TCRdb copy is restricted to in-frame clones and leaves out a portion. The table includes roughly 500,000 clones, 75% to 90% detected once. The material was peripheral blood, obtained in a trial of Ad26.COV2.S vaccine versus placebo. The receptor source for this set is a person between 18 and 59 years old who received the Ad26.COV2.S COVID-19 vaccine or a placebo.

V is TRBV25-1 and J is TRBJ1-1, with D hard to call. Between the trimmed V and J ends, which lost 1 base and 6 bases, there was a span of 15 bases. Germline CDR1 and CDR2: MGHDK and SYGVNS. The CDR3 loop spans 15 amino acids. CDR3 coding DNA: TGTGCCAGCAGTGAATTGGGAGGAGGGTTTCCTGAAGCTTTCTTT. Its protein product is CASSELGGGFPEAFF.

This chain joins TRBV3-1 (or the pseudogene TRBV3-2) and TRBJ2-1, with 15 nucleotides matching TRBD2. CDR1 and CDR2 from the germline V gene are LGHDT and YNNKEL (reference sequence). Unmatched junction bases numbered 9, after V lost 0 bases and J lost 9 bases. This CDR3 region has 18 residues. The CDR3 sequence: CASSQDSGTSGRRGEQFF. In DNA form, the CDR3 reads TGTGCCAGCAGCCAAGATTCGGGGACTAGCGGGAGGCGGGGTGAGCAGTTCTTC.

This chain links TRBV7-8 with TRBJ1-1; 8 nucleotides match TRBD1. After removal of 5 bases from V and 7 bases from J, the junction contained 9 bases not matched to a gene. There are 14 residues in the CDR3. Per the germline V gene, CDR1 is SGHVS and CDR2 is FQNEAQ. The CDR3 sequence is CASSPWTGTGEAFF. The CDR3 nucleotides are TGTGCCAGCAGCCCCTGGACAGGGACGGGTGAAGCTTTCTTT.

The rearrangement joins TRBV5-1 to TRBJ1-4, with no clear D. The CDR3 loop spans 14 amino acids. Germline V gives CDR1 SGHRS, CDR2 YFSETQ. V lost 0 bases, J lost 7 bases, and 10 bases lay in between. CDR3 protein: CASSLGGGTEKLFF. The CDR3 coding sequence is TGCGCCAGCAGCTTGGGGGGAGGTACTGAAAAACTGTTTTTT.

The gene calls are TRBV18 and TRBJ2-1, with 7 nucleotides matching TRBD2. With 6 bases clipped from V and 5 bases from J, the junction kept 10 bases outside the gene matches. Germline V gives CDR1 KGHSH, CDR2 LQKENI. This CDR3 comprises 15 residues. The CDR3 sequence: CASSPGLVWNNEQFF. CDR3 DNA sequence: TGTGCCAGCTCTCCTGGACTAGTGTGGAACAATGAGCAGTTCTTC.

The chain couples TRBV4-1 to TRBJ2-5; no clear D. This CDR3 region has 13 residues. Germline V gene lookup returns CDR1 MGHRA and CDR2 YSYEKL. Trimming cost V 2 bases and J 4 bases, with 8 bases left between them. The CDR3 is CASSQLVLETQYF. CDR3 nucleotide sequence: TGCGCCAGCAGCCAACTGGTACTAGAGACCCAGTACTTC.

This chain connects TRBV18 to TRBJ2-7, with a weak D call TRBD1 (6 bases). CDR3 size: 17 residues. V lost 3 bases, J lost 3 bases, and 21 bases lay in between. CDR1 and CDR2 (germline): KGHSH, LQKENI. This CDR3 reads CASSPHQGSEGIYEQYV. CDR3 DNA sequence: TGTGCCAGCTCACCTCACCAGGGGTCAGAGGGAATCTACGAGCAGTACGTC.

This chain joins TRBV27 and TRBJ2-3; 9 bases are a match to TRBD1. CDR3 size: 15 residues. CDR1 MNHEY and CDR2 SMNVEV come from the germline V gene (reference sequence). Losses at the gene ends were 6 bases for V and 6 bases for J; bases not matched to a gene: 10. The CDR3 sequence is CASRGQGEGADTQYF. For the CDR3, the DNA is TGTGCCAGCAGGGGACAGGGTGAGGGGGCTGATACGCAGTATTTT.